The 19 T cell receptor beta chains in this list originate from one sample, sequenced in a study of T-cell memory formation after mild COVID-19. Using its own MiXCR run on the 5' RACE reads, TCRdb lists one record per CDR3 protein. The data show approximately 260,000 distinct CDR3 sequences, over 15% seen once. Sequenced sample: PBMCs or a T cell subset sorted from them (not recorded which). These TCRs come from a man younger than 30 who had mild COVID-19 (a few samples of this study predate the infection). Cell type and time point are not known.

V usage is TRBV4-1 and J usage is TRBJ1-5, with TRBD1 as a possible D gene (6 bases). This CDR3 is built from 16 residues. Germline CDR1 reads MGHRA; CDR2 reads YSYEKL. Between the trimmed V and J ends, which lost 0 bases and 5 bases, there was a span of 14 bases. DNA of the CDR3: TGCGCCAGCAGCCAAGATTCGTCGCAGGGGTATCAGCCCCAGCATTTT. This codes for CASSQDSSQGYQPQHF.

The chain carries TRBV7-4 and TRBJ2-4; 9 bases fit TRBD1. The CDR3 runs 17 residues. Germline CDR1 is SGHVT and CDR2 is SQSDAQ. The V segment lost 0 bases and the J segment 3 bases; nucleotides outside the gene matches: 6. The CDR3 is CASSLARGQGGKNIQYF. The DNA of the CDR3 is TGTGCCAGCAGCTTAGCCCGGGGACAGGGAGGCAAAAACATTCAGTACTTC.

This clonotype was observed a handful of times. This chain joins TRBV9 and TRBJ2-7; 7 bases map to TRBD1. The germline V gene encodes CDR1 SGDLS and CDR2 YYNGEE. The V segment lost 2 bases and the J segment 3 bases; nucleotides outside the gene matches: 8. CDR3 length equals 15 residues. CDR3 in amino acids: CASSVGPGGSYEQYF. DNA of the CDR3: TGTGCCAGCAGCGTTGGTCCAGGGGGTAGCTACGAGCAGTACTTC.

The sample holds a few counts of this clonotype. J is TRBJ2-6 and V is TRBV28; 9 bases fit TRBD1. Germline assignment: CDR1 MDHEN and CDR2 SYDVKM. The CDR3 has 19 amino acids. V was pared by 5 bases and J by 1 base, with 12 bases of the junction left unmatched. The DNA for the CDR3 is TGTGCCAGCAGTGGAAGTTGGGGGACAGGGAAGTCTGGGGCCAACGTCCTGACTTTC. This gives the protein CASSGSWGTGKSGANVLTF.

The gene calls are TRBV5-1 and TRBJ2-1; 8 bases match TRBD2. V shed 1 base, J shed 9 bases, and the junction held 12 bases outside the gene matches. CDR3 length: 16 amino acids. From germline, CDR1 is SGHRS and CDR2 YFSETQ. CDR3 nucleotide sequence: TGCGCCAGCAGCTTGAGATCGGGGGGGAGTCTTGGTGAGCAGTTCTTC. This codes for CASSLRSGGSLGEQFF.

This clonotype was recorded many times. The chain uses TRBV4-1 and TRBJ2-1, with D maybe TRBD2 (6 bases). In germline, CDR1 is MGHRA, CDR2 YSYEKL. The CDR3 spans 14 residues. V lost 5 bases and J 3 bases, leaving 11 bases between the germline ends. DNA of the CDR3: TGCGCCAGCAGCGTCGGGGGAGTCTACAATGAGCAGTTCTTC. Protein product: CASSVGGVYNEQFF.

V is TRBV7-2 and J is TRBJ1-2; TRBD1 is a possible D gene (6 bases). Germline-derived CDR1 and CDR2 are SGHTA and FQGNSA. The ends were cut back, 5 bases at V and 5 bases at J, with 18 bases in the middle. This CDR3 spans 15 amino acids. The CDR3 loop is CASSLPPGAVYGYTF. The DNA for the CDR3 is TGTGCCAGCAGCCTACCCCCGGGGGCGGTTTATGGCTACACCTTC.

This clonotype was observed a handful of times. The gene calls are TRBV6-2 or TRBV6-3 and TRBJ2-3; 7 bases fit TRBD1. V dropped 2 bases and J dropped 2; count of bases not matched to a gene: 13. CDR3 length: 18 residues. Germline-derived CDR1 and CDR2 are MNHEY and SVGEGT. The CDR3 nucleotides are TGTGCCAGCAGTTACCGATGGACAGGTCGGGGAATCACAGATACGCAGTATTTT. This sequence encodes CASSYRWTGRGITDTQYF.

In its sample, this clonotype was seen a few times. V and J are TRBV9 and TRBJ1-1; unclear D gene. V was pared by 3 bases and J by 3 bases, with 21 bases between. The CDR3 is 17 amino acids. Per the germline V gene, CDR1 is SGDLS and CDR2 is YYNGEE. CDR3 in amino acids: CASSGPPGGTLDTEAFF. CDR3 bases: TGTGCCAGCAGCGGACCCCCTGGAGGCACCCTGGACACTGAAGCTTTCTTT.

This clonotype was observed a handful of times. The V and J genes are TRBV5-4 and TRBJ2-1; D unclear. Trimming removed 1 base from V and 3 bases from J, with 5 bases in between. CDR3 size: 13 residues. The germline gives CDR1 SGHNT, CDR2 YYREEE (reference sequence). The CDR3 loop is CASSLRDYNEQFF. The CDR3 DNA reads TGTGCCAGCAGCTTGAGGGACTACAATGAGCAGTTCTTC.

V is TRBV6-2 or TRBV6-3 and J is TRBJ2-7; D gene unclear. The CDR3 sequence is 14 residues long. V shed 2 bases and J shed 3 bases, with 11 bases lying between them. CDR1 and CDR2 (germline): MNHEY, SVGEGT. CDR3 DNA sequence: TGTGCCAGCAGTTACGGTCAGACGTACTACGAGCAGTACTTC. Amino acids: CASSYGQTYYEQYF.

This rearrangement joins TRBV2 to TRBJ2-7, with a possible D match to TRBD2 (6 bases). V lost 3 bases and J 4 bases, leaving 19 bases between the germline ends. Germline CDR1 reads SNHLY; CDR2 reads FYNNEI. The CDR3 totals 16 residues. In DNA, the CDR3 is TGTGCCAGCAGTGAGGGGATACTAGCAGATACTTACGAGCAGTACGTC. Its protein product is CASSEGILADTYEQYV.

This clonotype has a handful of counts. The V and J genes are TRBV12-3 or TRBV12-4 and TRBJ1-2; D gene unclear. The CDR3 consists of 12 residues. V was clipped by 8 bases and J by 4 bases, with 11 bases between them. DNA of the CDR3: TGTGCCAGCGGGGTCGCTAGCTATGGCTACACCTTC. Its protein is CASGVASYGYTF.

V gene TRBV7-9 combines with J gene TRBJ1-6; no reliable D call. There are 15 residues in the CDR3. The germline V and J ends were trimmed by 0 bases and 6 bases, with 9 bases remaining between them. Germline V gene sequence: CDR1 SEHNR, CDR2 FQNEAQ (reference sequence). CDR3 nucleotide sequence: TGTGCCAGCAGCTTAGCTGGGAACGGTAATTCACCCCTCCACTTT. Translating gives CASSLAGNGNSPLHF.

The chain has TRBV7-9 and TRBJ2-3; 8 bases fit TRBD2. The CDR3 length is 15 residues. V dropped 5 bases and J dropped 5; count of bases not matched to a gene: 9. Germline V lookup: CDR1 SEHNR, CDR2 FQNEAQ (reference sequence). The CDR3 nucleotides read TGTGCCAGCAGCGGATCCGGGGGGGCCGGAGATACGCAGTATTTT. Protein product: CASSGSGGAGDTQYF.

This clonotype was seen a handful of times. V gene TRBV5-1 combines with J gene TRBJ2-3, with unresolved D. V was trimmed by 0 bases and J by 2 bases, leaving 10 bases between them. The germline V gene has CDR1 SGHRS and CDR2 YFSETQ. The CDR3 is 15 amino acids. The CDR3 DNA sequence: TGCGCCAGCAGCTTGGCTCCAAAATCCACAGATACGCAGTATTTT. Its translation is CASSLAPKSTDTQYF.

This clonotype showed up many times. The gene calls are TRBV5-5 and TRBJ2-3; weak D call: TRBD2 (7 bases). The length of the CDR3 is 16 residues. Trimming pared 0 bases from V and 6 bases from J, leaving 17 bases between. CDR1 SGHKS and CDR2 YYEKEE come from the germline V gene (reference sequence). The CDR3 DNA reads as TGTGCCAGCAGCTTGGCCGAGGGGGGGCATTTGGATACGCAGTATTTT. It codes for CASSLAEGGHLDTQYF.

This clonotype was counted a few times. The rearrangement links TRBV7-9 to TRBJ2-3, with D possibly matching TRBD1 (5 bases). Germline lookup yields CDR1 SEHNR and CDR2 FQNEAQ (reference sequence). The CDR3 runs to 15 residues. Trimming stripped 3 bases from V and 2 bases from J, with 12 bases between. The CDR3 nucleotides are TGTGCCAGCAGCTTTTCCGGACACCACACAGATACGCAGTATTTT. Amino acid sequence: CASSFSGHHTDTQYF.

This clonotype was observed a few times. The chain couples TRBV10-3 to TRBJ1-3; TRBD1 is a possible D gene (5 bases). Germline V CDR1 and CDR2: ENHRY, SYGVKD. V was trimmed by 10 bases and J by 2 bases, leaving 12 bases between them. The CDR3 runs to 13 residues. The CDR3 DNA reads TGTGCCACGACGCAGGGAGCTGGAAACACCATATATTTT. This encodes CATTQGAGNTIYF.